The 11 T cell receptor beta chains in this list originate from one sample, sequenced in a study of CD8+CD57+ T cells in acquired aplastic anemia. The authors sequenced patients whose flow cytometry had shown CD8+CD57+ cell expansion. The template used for profiling TCR beta VDJ and CDR3 was genomic DNA. In TCRdb, the reads were re-called with MiXCR into one record per CDR3 protein. The sample has some 170,000 distinct CDR3 sequences, 40% to 50% seen once. The material sequenced was sorted CD4+, CD8+, or CD8+CD57+ T cells (not recorded which) from PBMCs. These receptors originate from a human donor with aplastic anemia.

This clonotype was detected only a few times. The chain is built from TRBV20-1 and TRBJ1-6; D might be TRBD1 (6 bases). This CDR3 has 12 residues. Germline-derived CDR1 and CDR2 are DFQATT and SNEGSKA (reference sequence). The CDR3 region has the DNA TGCAGCAGCAGGGGTGCGGATTCACCCCTCCACTTT. Amino acids: CSSRGADSPLHF.

The chain recombines TRBV24-1 with TRBJ2-5; 13 positions agree with TRBD2. The CDR3 extends over 15 amino acids. CDR1 is KGHDR and CDR2 is SFDVKD in the germline V gene. V gave up 5 bases and J gave up 5 bases; unmatched junction bases: 4. The CDR3 region is CATSGTSGGSETQYF. Written as DNA, the CDR3 is TGTGCCACCAGTGGGACTAGCGGGGGTTCGGAGACCCAGTACTTC.

This clonotype was observed at least ten times. V gene TRBV4-2 combines with J gene TRBJ1-1, with no clear D. This CDR3 comprises 13 residues. The germline V gene encodes CDR1 LGHNA and CDR2 YNFKEQ. V shed 3 bases and J shed 1 base, with 6 bases lying between them. CDR3 sequence: CASSQSPNTEAFF. DNA for the CDR3: TGTGCCAGCAGCCAGAGCCCGAACACTGAAGCTTTCTTT.

Ten or more counts support this clonotype. This chain links TRBV6-4 with TRBJ1-2; 8 bases are a match to TRBD1. V was clipped by 3 bases and J by 4 bases; unmatched bases: 4. The germline gives CDR1 MRHNA, CDR2 SNTAGT. This CDR3 is built from 14 residues. The DNA of the CDR3 is TGTGCCAGCAGTGATGCCGGGACAGGCTATGGCTACACCTTC. This gives the protein CASSDAGTGYGYTF.

CDR3 amino acids: CASSGRADGMSASYEQYF. CDR3 coding DNA: TGTGCCAGTAGTGGGAGGGCAGACGGTATGTCAGCCTCCTACGAGCAGTACTTC. The chain is built from TRBV19 and TRBJ2-7; TRBD2 agrees at 7 bases. CDR1 is LNHDA and CDR2 is SQIVND in the germline V gene (reference sequence). The trim removed 5 bases at V and 0 bases at J, leaving 16 bases unmatched. CDR3 length: 18 residues.

In DNA form, the CDR3 reads TGTGCCAGCAGTGACACAACAGGGGGCCTGTCACCCCTCCACTTT. Translated, it gives CASSDTTGGLSPLHF. The genes are TRBV2 and TRBJ1-6; TRBD1 aligns across 9 bases. Germline V gene lookup returns CDR1 SNHLY and CDR2 FYNNEI. V lost 3 bases, J lost 10 bases, and 7 bases stayed unmatched. This CDR3 is 15 amino acids long.

Notes on this clonotype: A much larger clone differs by one base, so this may be a read error. The J gene is TRBJ1-1, the V gene TRBV7-9; D is perhaps TRBD1 (6 bases). Germline V gives CDR1 SEHNR, CDR2 FQNEAQ (reference sequence). Deletions cut 5 bases from V and 2 bases from J, with 12 bases between. CDR3 size: 14 residues. The CDR3 bases are TGTGCCAGCAGCCTCGAGGACAGCAACACTGAAGCTTTCTTT. Its translation is CASSLEDSNTEAFF.

The chain employs TRBV20-1 and TRBJ1-2, with 9 bases identical to TRBD1. The germline V gene has CDR1 DFQATT and CDR2 SNEGSKA (reference sequence). V lost 3 bases and J lost 5; bases outside the gene matches: 10. The CDR3 length is 15 residues. The chain's CDR3 is CSARGGTGSVYGYTF. The DNA of the CDR3 is TGCAGTGCTAGGGGAGGGACAGGGAGCGTTTATGGCTACACCTTC.

This clonotype has at least ten counts. The chain uses TRBV19 and TRBJ1-3; unclear D gene. Germline V gene sequence: CDR1 LNHDA, CDR2 SQIVND (reference sequence). V was pared by 9 bases and J by 2 bases, with 8 bases between. The CDR3 consists of 12 residues. The CDR3 loop reads CASGAAGNTIYF. CDR3 DNA sequence: TGTGCCAGCGGAGCAGCTGGAAACACCATATATTTT.

This rearrangement joins TRBV6-1 to TRBJ2-3; TRBD2 aligns across 14 bases. CDR1 is MNHNS and CDR2 is SASEGT in the germline V gene. The V segment lost 4 bases and the J segment 4 bases; nucleotides outside the gene matches: 1. The CDR3 has 15 amino acids. For the CDR3, the DNA is TGTGCCAGCAGTGGACTAGCGGGGGGGCCAGATACGCAGTATTTT. As protein: CASSGLAGGPDTQYF.

This clonotype was seen just once. One junction end disagrees with the germline gene, perhaps due to a read error. The chain couples TRBV10-1 to TRBJ2-1, with a possible D match to TRBD1 (6 bases). Germline CDR1 WNHNN, CDR2 SYGVQD (reference sequence). CDR3 size: 16 residues. The CDR3 coding sequence is TGCGCCAGCAGTGAGTCGAGGGGAAGGGGGTCGAATGAGCGGTTCTTC. It is translated as CASSESRGRGSNERFF.